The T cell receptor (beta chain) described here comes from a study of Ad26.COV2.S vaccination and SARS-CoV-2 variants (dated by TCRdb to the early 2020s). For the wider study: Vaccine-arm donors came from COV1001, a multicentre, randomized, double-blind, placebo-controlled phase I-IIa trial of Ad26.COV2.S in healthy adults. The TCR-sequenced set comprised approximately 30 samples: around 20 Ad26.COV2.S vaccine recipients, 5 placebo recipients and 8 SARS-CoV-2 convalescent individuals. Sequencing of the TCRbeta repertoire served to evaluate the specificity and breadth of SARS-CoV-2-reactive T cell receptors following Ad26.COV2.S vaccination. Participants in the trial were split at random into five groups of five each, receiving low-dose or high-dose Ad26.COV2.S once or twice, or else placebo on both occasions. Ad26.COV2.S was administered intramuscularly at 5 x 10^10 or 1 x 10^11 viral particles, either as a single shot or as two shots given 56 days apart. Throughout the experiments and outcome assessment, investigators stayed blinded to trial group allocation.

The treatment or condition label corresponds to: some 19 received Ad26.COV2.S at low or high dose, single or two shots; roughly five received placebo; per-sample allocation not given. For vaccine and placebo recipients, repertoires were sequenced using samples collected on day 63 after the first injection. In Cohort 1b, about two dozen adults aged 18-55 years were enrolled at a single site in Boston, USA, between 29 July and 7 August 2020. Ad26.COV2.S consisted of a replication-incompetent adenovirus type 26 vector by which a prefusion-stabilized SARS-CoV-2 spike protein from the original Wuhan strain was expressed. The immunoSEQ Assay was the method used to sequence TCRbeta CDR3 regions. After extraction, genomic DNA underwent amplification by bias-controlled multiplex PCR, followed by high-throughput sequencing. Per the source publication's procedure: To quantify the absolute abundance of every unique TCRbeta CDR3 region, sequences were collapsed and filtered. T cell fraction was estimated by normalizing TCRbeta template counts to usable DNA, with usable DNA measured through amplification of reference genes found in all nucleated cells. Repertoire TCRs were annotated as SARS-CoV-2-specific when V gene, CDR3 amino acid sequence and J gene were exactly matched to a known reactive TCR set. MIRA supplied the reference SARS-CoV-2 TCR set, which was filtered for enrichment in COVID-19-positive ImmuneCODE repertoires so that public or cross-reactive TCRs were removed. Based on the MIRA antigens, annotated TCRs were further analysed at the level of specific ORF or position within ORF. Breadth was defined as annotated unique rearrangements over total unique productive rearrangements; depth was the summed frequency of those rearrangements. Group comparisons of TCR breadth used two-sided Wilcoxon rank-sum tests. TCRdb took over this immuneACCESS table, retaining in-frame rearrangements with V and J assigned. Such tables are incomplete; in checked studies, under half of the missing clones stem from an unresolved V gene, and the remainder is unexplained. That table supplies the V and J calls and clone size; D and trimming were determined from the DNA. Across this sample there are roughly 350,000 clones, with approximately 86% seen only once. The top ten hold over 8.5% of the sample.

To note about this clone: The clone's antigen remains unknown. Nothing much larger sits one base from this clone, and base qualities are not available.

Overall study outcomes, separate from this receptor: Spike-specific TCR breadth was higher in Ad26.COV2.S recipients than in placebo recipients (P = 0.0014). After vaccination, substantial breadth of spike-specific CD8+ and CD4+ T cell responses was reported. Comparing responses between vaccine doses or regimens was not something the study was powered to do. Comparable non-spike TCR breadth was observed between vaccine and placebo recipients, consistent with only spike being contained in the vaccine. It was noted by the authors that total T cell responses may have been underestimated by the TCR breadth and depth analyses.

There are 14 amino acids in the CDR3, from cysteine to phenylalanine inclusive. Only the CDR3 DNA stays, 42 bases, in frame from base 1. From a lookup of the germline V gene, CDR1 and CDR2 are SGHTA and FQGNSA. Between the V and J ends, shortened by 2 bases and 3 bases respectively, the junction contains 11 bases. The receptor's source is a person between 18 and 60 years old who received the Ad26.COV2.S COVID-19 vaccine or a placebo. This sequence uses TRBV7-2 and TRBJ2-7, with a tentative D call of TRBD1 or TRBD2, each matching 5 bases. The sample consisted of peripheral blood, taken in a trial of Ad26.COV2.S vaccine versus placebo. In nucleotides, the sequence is TGTGCCAGCAGCTTATACGTGGGGGACTACGAGCAGTACTTC. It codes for CASSLYVGDYEQYF.